This is a list of T cell receptor beta chains from one sample in a study of blood T cells in healthy people across ages. TCRdb re-analysed the 5' RACE reads in MiXCR, keeping a single row per CDR3 protein. This table holds fewer than 650,000 distinct CDR3 sequences, roughly a quarter found once. This same sample was also part of a study on T cells of mothers and their children.

Sequences were obtained from blood. These receptors were collected from a boy aged 2 to 10 in good health. CDR3s include the opening cysteine and the closing phenylalanine or tryptophan. Fields, in order: J gene, V gene, D gene, clone size, CDR3 protein, CDR3 DNA. D genes are given only for firm matches. Where a row states a size, it is once, few, many or the class of an expanded clone; other rows omit it.

>TRBJ2-2|TRBV2|TRBD2|few
CASSEESGGGELFF
TGTGCCAGCAGTGAAGAGTCGGGAGGCGGGGAGCTGTTTTTT
>TRBJ2-7|TRBV5-1|TRBD2|NA
CASSLGRGDPVNHEQYF
TGCGCCAGCAGCTTGGGGCGGGGGGACCCCGTTAATCACGAGCAGTACTTC
>TRBJ1-2|TRBV7-9|NA|NA
CAINAGLGSDGYTF
TGTGCCATCAACGCGGGCCTTGGGTCAGATGGCTACACCTTC
>TRBJ2-5|TRBV6-2/TRBV6-3|NA|few
CASSYRGTRGETQYF
TGTGCCAGCAGTTACCGGGGGACCCGTGGGGAGACCCAGTACTTC
>TRBJ2-5|TRBV27|NA|NA
CASSSPSSGRSRAQYF
TGTGCCAGCAGCTCTCCATCAAGCGGGCGGTCTAGGGCCCAGTACTTC
>TRBJ2-5|TRBV5-1|NA|few
CASSLFWEQETQYF
TGCGCCAGCAGCTTGTTCTGGGAACAAGAGACCCAGTACTTC
>TRBJ2-1|TRBV11-2|TRBD2|few
CASSLVTLATAEQFF
TGTGCCAGCAGCTTAGTAACACTAGCGACCGCTGAGCAGTTCTTC
>TRBJ2-3|TRBV7-2|NA|few
CASSLFRRPYTDTQYF
TGTGCCAGCAGCTTATTCAGGCGCCCCTACACAGATACGCAGTATTTT
>TRBJ2-7|TRBV3-1|NA|many
CASSLGSTYEQYF
TGTGCCAGCAGCCTCGGCAGCACCTACGAGCAGTACTTC
>TRBJ2-3|TRBV2|TRBD2|NA
CASSERREGQDTQYF
TGTGCCAGCAGTGAACGACGGGAGGGCCAAGATACGCAGTATTTT
>TRBJ2-7|TRBV4-2|NA|NA
CASSQDRGTGPDEQYF
TGTGCCAGCAGCCAAGATAGGGGCACAGGCCCAGACGAGCAGTACTTC
>TRBJ2-3|TRBV12-3/TRBV12-4|NA|NA
CAGSLADTQYF
TGTGCCGGCAGTTTAGCGGATACGCAGTATTTT
>TRBJ2-5|TRBV7-2|TRBD2|NA
CASSPSPGTSGQETQYF
TGTGCCAGCAGCCCCTCCCCAGGGACTAGCGGACAAGAGACCCAGTACTTC
>TRBJ1-2|TRBV27|NA|few
CASSLTRQDYGYTF
TGTGCCAGCAGTTTGACCCGACAGGACTATGGCTACACCTTC
>TRBJ2-7|TRBV7-6|NA|NA
CASSLASPRGTYEQYF
TGTGCCAGCAGCTTAGCGAGTCCCAGGGGCACCTACGAGCAGTACTTC
>TRBJ2-7|TRBV29-1|NA|few
CSVDDGGAYEQYF
TGCAGCGTTGATGATGGGGGGGCATACGAGCAGTACTTC
>TRBJ2-5|TRBV21-1|NA|NA
CASSKVLGTSGPHQETQYF
TGTGCCAGCAGCAAAGTACTCGGGACTAGCGGTCCCCACCAAGAGACCCAGTACTTC
>TRBJ1-4|TRBV4-3|NA|many
CASSQEGGFTNEKLFF
TGCGCCAGCAGCCAAGAGGGGGGATTCACTAATGAAAAACTGTTTTTT
>TRBJ2-5|TRBV2|NA|few
CASSDSGFAQETQYF
TGTGCCAGCAGTGATTCGGGGTTCGCCCAAGAGACCCAGTACTTC
>TRBJ2-7|TRBV7-8|TRBD1|NA
CASSLGQGSGEQYF
TGTGCCAGCAGCTTAGGACAGGGGTCTGGCGAGCAGTACTTC
>TRBJ2-5|TRBV29-1|NA|NA
CSVGGGPRETQYF
TGCAGCGTTGGAGGGGGTCCCAGAGAGACCCAGTACTTC
>TRBJ2-7|TRBV18|NA|NA
CASSPVSTGSGTQYF
TGTGCCAGCTCACCTGTTTCCACAGGCTCAGGTACGCAGTACTTC
>TRBJ1-5|TRBV20-1|TRBD1|NA
CSARDIGGAGQPQHF
TGCAGTGCTAGAGATATAGGGGGCGCGGGTCAGCCCCAGCATTTT